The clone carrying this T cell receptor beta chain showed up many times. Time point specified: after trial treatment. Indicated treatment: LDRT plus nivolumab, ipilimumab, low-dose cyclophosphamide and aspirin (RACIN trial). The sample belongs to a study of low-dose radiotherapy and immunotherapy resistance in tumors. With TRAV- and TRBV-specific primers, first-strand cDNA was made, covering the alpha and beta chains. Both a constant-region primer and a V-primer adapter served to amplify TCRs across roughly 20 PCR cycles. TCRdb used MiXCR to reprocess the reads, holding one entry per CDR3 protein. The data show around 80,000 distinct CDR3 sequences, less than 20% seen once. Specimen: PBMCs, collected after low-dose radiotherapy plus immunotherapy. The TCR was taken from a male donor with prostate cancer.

CDR3 amino acids: CASSSSNEQFF. CDR3 in DNA: TGTGCCAGCAGCTCATCCAATGAGCAGTTCTTC. This rearrangement joins TRBV11-2 to TRBJ2-1; no reliable D call. Germline loops: CDR1 SGHAT, CDR2 FQNNGV. The CDR3 consists of 11 residues. With 4 bases removed from V and 6 bases from J, the gap between germline ends came to 4 bases.